The text below deals with one TCR beta chain. This clonotype was counted a few times. This receptor's antigen is unknown. No quality values exist for individual bases; no much larger clone is one base distant. TCR beta CDR3 regions were amplified from RNA transcripts. For the first round of RT-PCR on the TCR CDR3, the HTBI primer set was used together with the Qiagen OneStep RT-PCR kit. Libraries were constructed in a second round of multiplex PCR, after which size selection and purification were performed. Sequencing of the libraries was done on an Illumina HiSeq2000 using paired-end 100 bp reads. Under the source paper's analysis protocol: Raw data were processed with SOAPnuke, discarding reads with adapters, uncalled bases, mean Phred below 15, or no exact constant-primer or identifier match. High-quality paired reads were merged with COPE v1.2.5, and unique nucleotide sequences were defined as clonotypes. MiTCR v1.1 was used to align clonotypes to the IMGT TRBV, TRBD and TRBJ reference segments. Analysis was restricted to V-J combinations with a frequency above 0.0001, which covered 98% to 99.2% of repertoires. The TCS score was defined as the ratio of F50 (clonal expansion) to E x V (chaos), calculated using BLOSUM62-based TCRdist between CDR3 peptides within each V-J. Welch's t-statistics and random forest reduced 500 to 650 V-J features to 13, which were used in a naive Bayes classifier (R e1071). The raw public reads went through TCRdb reprocessing: fastp at Q25, MiXCR clone calling, in-frame beta chains kept. CDR3 protein duplicates are merged, each entry listing the most common genes and DNA. The V and J calls here are based on TCRdb, not the publication. Recorded for this sample are about 400,000 distinct CDR3 sequences; under 15% of them occurred a single time. About 31% of the sample lies in the top ten.

Graves' hyperthyroidism was defined as stable when no progression to ophthalmopathy occurred over 18 months of follow-up. Hyperthyroidism patients were newly diagnosed, with disease duration under 2 months, and aged 18 to 65 years. Exclusion was applied to patients with uncontrolled infections, other autoimmune diseases, pregnancy or lactation. Diagnoses relied on clinical symptoms, serum thyroxine and TRAb, thyroid ultrasound and orbital computed tomography. Ficoll-Paque density gradient centrifugation was used to isolate PBMCs from about 10 ml of fresh peripheral blood. Total RNA was extracted with Trizol reagent, and quality was checked on an Agilent 2100 Bioanalyzer. The CDR3 has 15 amino acids, counting the end cysteine and phenylalanine. Kept here is only the CDR3 DNA, which spans 45 bases and is read in frame from base 1. The germline V gene (reference sequence) specifies SEHNR as CDR1 and FQNEAQ as CDR2. Deletion took 5 bases off V and 5 bases off J, with a span of 15 bases between the germline ends.

The record originates from a study of T cells in Graves' hyperthyroidism and ophthalmopathy (dated by TCRdb to between 2018 and 2020). Background on the whole study: Peripheral blood was sampled at the time of initial diagnosis, prior to any treatment. TCR V-J signatures able to tell the groups apart were searched for in a discovery cohort of approximately 95 patients, of whom over 40 had Graves' ophthalmopathy and 57 had stable Graves' hyperthyroidism. Prospective prediction of ophthalmopathy was tested in an independent validation cohort of 18 to 20 hyperthyroidism patients and 15 to 17 patients who later progressed to ophthalmopathy. The 95 to 100 discovery patients were randomly divided into training and test sets at a 7:3 ratio. The study also compared thyroid tissue and blood T-cell repertoires from over 5 Graves' hyperthyroidism patients. Once sampling was done, hyperthyroidism patients were given methimazole at a starting dose of 30 mg daily, whereas ophthalmopathy patients were given high-dose intravenous methylprednisolone. TCR Vbeta CDR3 sequencing of 120 to 150 peripheral blood samples (approximately 44 ophthalmopathy, around 80 hyperthyroidism and some 17 progressor patients) is reported in the paper. General findings and caveats noted by the study authors: Blood samples also contained most of the expanded thyroid clonotypes (frequency above 0.001), which suggests that blood repertoires may reflect thyroid immune responses. Ophthalmopathy was separated from stable hyperthyroidism by a 13 V-J signature model, with approximately 85% sensitivity and approximately 81% specificity obtained in cross-validation and 80%/75% obtained in testing. No statistical method was used to fix the sample size in advance, and group allocation was not hidden from the investigators. During validation, the model predicted progression to ophthalmopathy a median of roughly six months ahead of onset, with around 71% sensitivity and about 75% specificity.

The sample consisted of blood. This TCR came from a woman aged 30 to 39 with Graves' hyperthyroidism. Recombination connected TRBV7-9 to TRBJ1-4; too little of a D gene remains to name it. At the DNA level, the sequence is TGTGCCAGCAGCCCCCGTTCCGGGAGGAATGAAAAACTGTTTTTT. Its protein product is CASSPRSGRNEKLFF.